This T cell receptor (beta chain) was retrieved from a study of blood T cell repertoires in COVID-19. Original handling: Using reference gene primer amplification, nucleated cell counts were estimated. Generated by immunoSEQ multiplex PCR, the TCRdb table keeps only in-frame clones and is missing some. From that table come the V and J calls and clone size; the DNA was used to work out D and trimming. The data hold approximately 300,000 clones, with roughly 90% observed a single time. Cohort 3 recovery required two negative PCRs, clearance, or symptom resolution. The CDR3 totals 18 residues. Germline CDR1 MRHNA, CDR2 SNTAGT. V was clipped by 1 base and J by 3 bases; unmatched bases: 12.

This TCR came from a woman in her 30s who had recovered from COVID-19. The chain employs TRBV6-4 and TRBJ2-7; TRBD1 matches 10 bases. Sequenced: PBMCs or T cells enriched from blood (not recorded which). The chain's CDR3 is CASSDLTTRTGGIYEQYF. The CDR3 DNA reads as TGTGCCAGCAGTGACTTGACGACCCGGACAGGGGGTATCTACGAGCAGTACTTC.